The sequence of this T cell receptor (beta chain) was determined in a study of monozygotic twins with inflammatory bowel disease. Germline assignment: CDR1 MGHRA and CDR2 YSYEKL. There are 14 residues in the CDR3. UMIs were attached via template switching, each with a 6-nucleotide sample barcode. TCRdb re-called the 5' RACE reads and gives one entry per CDR3 protein, without DNA. This sample's table reports about 210,000 distinct CDR3 sequences. The specimen sequenced was blood. The source of this sequence is a human donor with ulcerative colitis or Crohn's disease, or a healthy co-twin of an affected twin (not recorded which). The chain couples TRBV4-1 to TRBJ2-5; the D call of TRBD1 rests on TCRdb alone, since no DNA is present to check it. CDR3 loop: CASRPPGQEKTQYF.